The rows below give T cell receptor beta chains drawn from one sample of a study of T cell responses to AZD1222 COVID-19 vaccine. Data came from immunoSEQ multiplex PCR; TCRdb stores just in-frame clones and leaves some out. The top ten hold over 8% of the sample, which has more than 150,000 clones, about 90% seen once. Source: peripheral blood, taken 28 days after the second AZD1222 dose. Receptors were obtained from an adult who received the AZD1222 COVID-19 vaccine. Each CDR3 is given with its conserved first and last residue. D genes are given only for firm matches. Clone size is shown for a subset of rows, as once, few, many or a class of expanded clone.

J	V	D	size	CDR3	DNA
TRBJ1-3	TRBV7-2	.	once	CASSLVTRGAARGNTIYF	TGTGCCAGCAGCTTAGTTACCCGGGGCGCAGCCCGTGGAAACACCATATATTTT
TRBJ2-3	TRBV7-6	TRBD2	.	CASSLGPPSGGTDTQYF	TGTGCCAGCAGCTTAGGTCCCCCTAGCGGGGGCACAGATACGCAGTATTTT
TRBJ1-2	TRBV28	.	.	CASNPGGGSNYGYAF	TGTGCCAGCAATCCCGGAGGGGGGTCAAACTATGGCTACGCCTTC
TRBJ2-1	TRBV28	TRBD2	.	CASTLLIGLAGANEQFF	TGTGCCAGCACCCTTCTGATCGGACTAGCGGGAGCCAATGAGCAGTTCTTC
TRBJ2-5	TRBV27	.	.	CASSLAGQRETQYF	TGTGCCAGCAGTTTAGCCGGACAGAGAGAGACCCAGTACTTC
TRBJ1-2	TRBV7-2	.	many	CASSFDRGYTF	TGTGCCAGCAGCTTTGATAGGGGCTACACCTTC
TRBJ2-6	TRBV28	.	.	CASSNRVSGANVLTF	TGTGCCAGCAGTAACAGGGTCTCTGGGGCCAACGTCCTGACTTTC
TRBJ2-1	TRBV2	TRBD2	.	CASSVGLAGNNEQFF	TGTGCCAGCAGTGTCGGGCTAGCGGGGAACAATGAGCAGTTCTTC
TRBJ1-1	TRBV5-1	.	.	CASSFLGATEAFF	TGCGCCAGCAGCTTCCTGGGGGCCACTGAAGCTTTCTTT
TRBJ2-2	TRBV7-3	.	.	CASSPTTVGELFF	TGTGCCAGCAGCCCCACGACGGTCGGGGAGCTGTTTTTT
TRBJ2-1	TRBV3-1/TRBV3-2	.	.	CASSLGTPRREQFF	TGTGCCAGCAGCCTAGGGACTCCCAGAAGAGAGCAGTTCTTC
TRBJ2-7	TRBV29-1	.	.	CSAGPGWYEQYF	TGCAGCGCGGGTCCAGGTTGGTACGAGCAGTACTTC
TRBJ2-7	TRBV19	.	once	CASSTTRTATYEQYF	TGTGCCAGTAGTACGACAAGGACAGCCACCTACGAGCAGTACTTC
TRBJ2-1	TRBV28	.	.	CASSPPQGSVNEQFF	TGTGCCAGCAGCCCCCCGCAGGGGTCAGTAAATGAGCAGTTCTTC
TRBJ2-1	TRBV7-9	TRBD2	.	CASSLLSGLALYNEQFF	TGTGCCAGCAGCTTACTTAGTGGACTAGCGCTATACAATGAGCAGTTCTTC
TRBJ2-6	TRBV7-2	.	.	CASSLVVSSGANVLTF	TGTGCCAGCAGCTTAGTCGTCTCCTCTGGGGCCAACGTCCTGACTTTC
TRBJ1-2	TRBV7-3	.	few	CASSARALSGYTF	TGTGCCAGCAGCGCAAGAGCTTTGTCCGGCTACACCTTC
TRBJ1-1	TRBV6-6	TRBD1	.	CASSPQDRGRAEAFF	TGTGCCAGCAGTCCACAGGACAGGGGGCGCGCTGAAGCTTTCTTT
TRBJ2-3	TRBV9	TRBD2	.	CASSASATGTITTDTQYF	TGTGCCAGCAGCGCCTCGGCAACCGGGACTATCACCACAGATACGCAGTATTTT
TRBJ2-7	TRBV5-4	.	.	CASSLVEGYEQYF	TGTGCCAGCAGCTTGGTCGAGGGCTACGAGCAGTACTTC
TRBJ2-7	TRBV28	.	once	CASSLSRGPYEQYF	TGTGCCAGCAGTTTATCTCGCGGGCCCTACGAGCAGTACTTC
TRBJ2-7	TRBV19	TRBD2	medium-sized	CASSTGGLAGVYEQYF	TGTGCCAGTAGTACAGGAGGACTAGCGGGGGTCTACGAGCAGTACTTC
TRBJ1-5	TRBV19	.	few	CASSIVGGDQPQHF	TGTGCCAGTAGTATAGTGGGGGGCGATCAGCCCCAGCATTTT
TRBJ2-5	TRBV12-3/TRBV12-4	TRBD1	once	CASSRTGKVTQYF	TGTGCCAGCAGTCGGACAGGGAAGGTGACCCAGTACTTC
TRBJ1-2	TRBV28	.	once	CASSFGGGPWSGYTF	TGTGCCAGCAGTTTTGGGGGGGGGCCCTGGAGTGGCTACACCTTC
TRBJ1-4	TRBV6-6	TRBD1	.	CASSYSSTGVGEKLFF	TGTGCCAGCAGTTACTCATCTACAGGGGTAGGGGAAAAACTGTTTTTT
TRBJ1-3	TRBV11-3	.	.	CARETGEGDSGNTIYF	TGTGCCAGAGAAACCGGGGAGGGGGACTCCGGAAACACCATATATTTT
TRBJ1-2	TRBV28	TRBD1	.	CASSLTGTGNGYTF	TGTGCCAGCAGTCTCACCGGGACAGGGAATGGCTACACCTTC
TRBJ2-4	TRBV28	.	.	CASTPNWGRAKNIQYF	TGTGCCAGCACCCCGAACTGGGGGAGGGCCAAAAACATTCAGTACTTC
TRBJ2-5	TRBV6-2/TRBV6-3	TRBD2	.	CASSTGTSDLYQETQYF	TGTGCCAGCAGCACCGGGACTAGCGACCTGTACCAAGAGACCCAGTACTTC
TRBJ1-2	TRBV19	.	.	CASTRAAEGYGYTF	TGTGCCAGTACCAGGGCCGCGGAGGGGTATGGCTACACCTTC
TRBJ2-7	TRBV5-1	TRBD1	.	CASSLNGQVPAYEQYF	TGCGCCAGCAGCTTGAATGGACAGGTCCCGGCCTACGAGCAGTACTTC
TRBJ2-1	TRBV5-4	TRBD2	.	CASSLLAGRNEQFF	TGTGCCAGCAGCTTGCTAGCGGGAAGGAATGAGCAGTTCTTC
TRBJ1-2	TRBV11-2	.	.	CASSLAAASYGYTF	TGTGCCAGCAGCTTAGCAGCAGCGAGCTATGGCTACACCTTC
TRBJ1-1	TRBV7-9	.	.	CASSLGAGSGNTEAFF	TGTGCCAGCAGCTTAGGTGCAGGGTCGGGAAACACTGAAGCTTTCTTT
TRBJ2-7	TRBV25-1	.	.	CASSVTLASEQYF	TGTGCCAGCAGTGTGACTTTAGCGAGCGAGCAGTACTTC
TRBJ2-1	TRBV27	TRBD1	.	CASRLRDRGIDEQFF	TGTGCCAGCAGGTTAAGGGACAGGGGTATCGATGAGCAGTTCTTC
TRBJ1-5	TRBV30	.	.	CAWGLTENQPQHF	TGTGCCTGGGGACTGACAGAGAATCAGCCCCAGCATTTT
TRBJ1-1	TRBV19	.	.	CASSRRQTLRTEAFF	TGTGCCAGTAGCCGCCGACAGACGCTAAGGACTGAAGCTTTCTTT
TRBJ1-1	TRBV19	.	.	CASSIDVRESPNTEAFF	TGTGCCAGTAGTATAGACGTCCGGGAGTCCCCGAACACTGAAGCTTTCTTT
TRBJ1-1	TRBV6-1	.	.	CASSEAGTGFTEAFF	TGTGCCAGCAGTGAAGCGGGAACAGGGTTCACTGAAGCTTTCTTT
TRBJ2-7	TRBV2	.	.	CASSFGPGLEQYF	TGTGCCAGCAGTTTCGGCCCAGGCCTTGAGCAGTACTTC
TRBJ2-1	TRBV19	TRBD2	once	CASSMVAGAHNEQFF	TGTGCCAGTAGTATGGTAGCGGGAGCCCACAATGAGCAGTTCTTC
TRBJ2-3	TRBV27	TRBD1	once	CASRDRGGSTDTQYF	TGTGCCAGCAGAGACAGGGGGGGAAGCACAGATACGCAGTATTTT